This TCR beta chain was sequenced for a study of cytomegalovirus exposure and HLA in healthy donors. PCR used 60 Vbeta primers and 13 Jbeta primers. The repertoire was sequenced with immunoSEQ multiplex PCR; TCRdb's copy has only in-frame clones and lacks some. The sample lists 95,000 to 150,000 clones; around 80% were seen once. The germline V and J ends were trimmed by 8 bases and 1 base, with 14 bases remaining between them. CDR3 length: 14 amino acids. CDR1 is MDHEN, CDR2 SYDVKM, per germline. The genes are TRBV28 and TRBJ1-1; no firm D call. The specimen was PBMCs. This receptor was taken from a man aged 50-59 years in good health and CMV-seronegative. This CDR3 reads CASGTAGANTEAFF. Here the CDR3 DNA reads TGTGCCAGCGGCACGGCAGGTGCGAACACTGAAGCTTTCTTT. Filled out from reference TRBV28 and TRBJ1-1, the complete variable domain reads DVKVTQSSRYLVKRTGEKVFLECVQDMDHENMFWYRQDPGLGLRLIYFSYDVKMKEKGDIPEGYSVSREKKERFSLILESASTNQTSMYLCASGTAGANTEAFFGQGTRLTVV.